The entry that follows covers one T cell receptor beta chain sequence. Per the germline V gene, CDR1 is LNHDA and CDR2 is SQIVND (reference sequence). Trimming removed 3 bases from V and 6 bases from J; junction bases left unmatched: 6. The CDR3 length is 15 residues. The data were produced by immunoSEQ multiplex PCR, yet TCRdb's version contains in-frame clones alone and is incomplete. Among over 30,000 clones listed, 87% were seen once. This sample is part of a study of STAT5B mutations in CD4+ large granular lymphocyte leukemia. This TCR derives from a human donor in good health. The chain uses TRBV19 and TRBJ1-4, with 8 bases that match TRBD1. The material sequenced was CD4+ T cells from blood buffy coats. The CDR3 coding sequence is TGTGCCAGTAGTATTGGGGACAGGTCGTATGAAAAACTGTTTTTT. It encodes CASSIGDRSYEKLFF. Full variable domain (outside the CDR3, taken from reference TRBV19 and TRBJ1-4): DGGITQSPKYLFRKEGQNVTLSCEQNLNHDAMYWYRQDPGQGLRLIYYSQIVNDFQKGDIAEGYSVSREKKESFPLTVTSAQKNPTAFYLCASSIGDRSYEKLFFGSGTQLSVL.